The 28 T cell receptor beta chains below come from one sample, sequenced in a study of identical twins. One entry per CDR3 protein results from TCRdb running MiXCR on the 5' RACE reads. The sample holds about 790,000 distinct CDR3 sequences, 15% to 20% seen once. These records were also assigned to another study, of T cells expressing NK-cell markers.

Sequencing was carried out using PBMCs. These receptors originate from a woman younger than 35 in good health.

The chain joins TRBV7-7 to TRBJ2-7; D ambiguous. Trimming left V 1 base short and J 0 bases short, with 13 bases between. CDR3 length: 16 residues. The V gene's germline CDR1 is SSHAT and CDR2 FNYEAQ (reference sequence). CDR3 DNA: TGTGCCAGCAGCTTAGGGCTTAGCCGAGGCTCCTACGAGCAGTACTTC. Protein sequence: CASSLGLSRGSYEQYF.

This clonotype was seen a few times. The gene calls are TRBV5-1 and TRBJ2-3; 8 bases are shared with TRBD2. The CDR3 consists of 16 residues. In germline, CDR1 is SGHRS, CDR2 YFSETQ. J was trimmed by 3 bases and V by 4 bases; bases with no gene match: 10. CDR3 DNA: TGCGCCAGCAGCCCGGGGGGACTAGAGATTACAGATACGCAGTATTTT. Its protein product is CASSPGGLEITDTQYF.

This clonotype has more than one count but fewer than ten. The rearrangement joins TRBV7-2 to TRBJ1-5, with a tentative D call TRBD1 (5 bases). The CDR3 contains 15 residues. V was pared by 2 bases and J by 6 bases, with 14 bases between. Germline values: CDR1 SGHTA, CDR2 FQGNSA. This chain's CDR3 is CASSLQSGSVQPQHF. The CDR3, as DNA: TGTGCCAGCAGCTTACAGTCAGGGTCGGTTCAGCCCCAGCATTTT.

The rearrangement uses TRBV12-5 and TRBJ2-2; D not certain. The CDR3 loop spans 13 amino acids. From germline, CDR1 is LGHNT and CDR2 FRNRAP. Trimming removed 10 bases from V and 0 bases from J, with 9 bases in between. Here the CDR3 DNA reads TGTGCTACCAGACCGCCGAACACCGGGGAGCTGTTTTTT. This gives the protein CATRPPNTGELFF.

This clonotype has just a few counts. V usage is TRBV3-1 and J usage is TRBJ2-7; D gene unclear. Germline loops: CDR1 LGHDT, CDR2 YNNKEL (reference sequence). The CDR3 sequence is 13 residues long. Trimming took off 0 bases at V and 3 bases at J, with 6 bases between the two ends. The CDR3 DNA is TGTGCCAGCAGCCAAGATAATGGCTACGAGCAGTACTTC. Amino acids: CASSQDNGYEQYF.

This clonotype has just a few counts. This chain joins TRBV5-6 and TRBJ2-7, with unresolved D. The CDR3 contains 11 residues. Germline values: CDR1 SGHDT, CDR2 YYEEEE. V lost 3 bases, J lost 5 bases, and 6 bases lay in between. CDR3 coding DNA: TGTGCCAGCAGCTGGTGGGACGAGCAGTACTTC. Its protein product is CASSWWDEQYF.

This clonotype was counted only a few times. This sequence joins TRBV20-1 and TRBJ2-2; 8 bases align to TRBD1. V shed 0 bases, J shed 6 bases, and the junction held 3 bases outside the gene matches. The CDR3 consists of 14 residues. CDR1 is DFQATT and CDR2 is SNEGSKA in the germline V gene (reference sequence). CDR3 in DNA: TGCAGTGCTAGAGATGCACAGGGGGCCGGGGAGCTGTTTTTT. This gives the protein CSARDAQGAGELFF.

This chain's CDR3 is CASSQDHRRYYNEQFF. The CDR3 DNA sequence: TGCGCCAGCAGCCAAGACCATAGGCGGTACTACAATGAGCAGTTCTTC. The V call is TRBV4-3, the J call TRBJ2-1, with D uncertain. V was shortened by 0 bases and J by 3 bases, with 12 bases between the two germline ends. Germline lookup yields CDR1 LGHNA and CDR2 YSLEER. This CDR3 comprises 16 residues.

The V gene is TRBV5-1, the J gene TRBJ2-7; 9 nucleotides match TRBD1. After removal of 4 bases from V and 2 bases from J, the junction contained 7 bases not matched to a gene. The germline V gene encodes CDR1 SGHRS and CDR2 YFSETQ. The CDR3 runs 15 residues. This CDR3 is CASSRTGQGTYEQYF. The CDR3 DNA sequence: TGCGCCAGCAGCCGTACGGGACAGGGAACCTACGAGCAGTACTTC.

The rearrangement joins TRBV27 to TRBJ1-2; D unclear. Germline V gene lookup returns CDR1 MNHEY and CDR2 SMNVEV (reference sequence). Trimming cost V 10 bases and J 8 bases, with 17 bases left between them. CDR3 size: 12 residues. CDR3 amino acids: CAKEEGKLGYTF. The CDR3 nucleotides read TGTGCCAAGGAAGAGGGAAAATTAGGCTACACCTTC.

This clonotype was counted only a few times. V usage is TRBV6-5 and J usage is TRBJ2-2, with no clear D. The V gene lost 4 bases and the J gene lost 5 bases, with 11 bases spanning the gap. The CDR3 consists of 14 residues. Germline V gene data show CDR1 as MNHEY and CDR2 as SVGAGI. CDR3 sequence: CASSLHHFTGELFF. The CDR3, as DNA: TGTGCCAGCAGTTTACACCATTTTACCGGGGAGCTGTTTTTT.

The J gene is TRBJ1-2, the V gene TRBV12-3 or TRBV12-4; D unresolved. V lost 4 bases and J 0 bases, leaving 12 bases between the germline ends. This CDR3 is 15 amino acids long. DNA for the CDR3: TGTGCCAGCAGTTCAGTTCCGGGCTCTAACTATGGCTACACCTTC. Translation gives CASSSVPGSNYGYTF.

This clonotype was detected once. CDR3 loop: CAWSGLAGGIQYF. The CDR3 nucleotides are TGTGCCTGGAGCGGACTAGCGGGAGGTATCCAGTACTTC. The chain employs TRBV30 and TRBJ2-5; 14 bases map to TRBD2. CDR1 and CDR2 from the germline V gene are GTSNPN and SVGIG (reference sequence). The CDR3 has 13 amino acids. The trim removed 3 bases at V and 10 bases at J, leaving 4 bases unmatched.

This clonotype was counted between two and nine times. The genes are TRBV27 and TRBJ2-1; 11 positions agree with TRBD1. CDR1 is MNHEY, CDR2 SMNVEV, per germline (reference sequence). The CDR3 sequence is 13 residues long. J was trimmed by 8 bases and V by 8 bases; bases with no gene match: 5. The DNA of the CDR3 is TGTGCCAGCGCTGGGACAGGGGGGTATGAGCAGTTCTTC. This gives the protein CASAGTGGYEQFF.

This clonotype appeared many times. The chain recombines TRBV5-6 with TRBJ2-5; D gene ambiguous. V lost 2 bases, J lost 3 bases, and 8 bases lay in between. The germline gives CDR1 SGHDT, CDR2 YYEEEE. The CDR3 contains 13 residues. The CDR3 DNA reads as TGTGCCAGCAGCTTTAGGCCTGAAGAGACCCAGTACTTC. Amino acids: CASSFRPEETQYF.

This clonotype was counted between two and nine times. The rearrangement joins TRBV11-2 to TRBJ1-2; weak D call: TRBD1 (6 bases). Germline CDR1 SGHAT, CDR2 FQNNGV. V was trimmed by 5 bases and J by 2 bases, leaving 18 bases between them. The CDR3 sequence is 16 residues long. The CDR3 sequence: CASSRAAQGRNYGYTF. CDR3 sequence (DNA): TGTGCCAGCAGCCGAGCAGCCCAGGGGAGAAACTATGGCTACACCTTC. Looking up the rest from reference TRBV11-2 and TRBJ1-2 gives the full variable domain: EAGVAQSPRYKIIEKRQSVAFWCNPISGHATLYWYQQILGQGPKLLIQFQNNGVVDDSQLPKDRFSAERLKGVDSTLKIQPAKLEDSAVYLCASSRAAQGRNYGYTFGSGTRLTVV.

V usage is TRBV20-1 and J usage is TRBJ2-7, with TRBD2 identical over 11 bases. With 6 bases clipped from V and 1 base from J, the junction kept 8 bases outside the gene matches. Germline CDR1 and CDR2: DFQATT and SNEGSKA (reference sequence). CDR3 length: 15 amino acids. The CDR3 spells CSATGTSGLSYEQYF. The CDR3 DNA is TGCAGTGCAACAGGGACTAGCGGATTATCCTACGAGCAGTACTTC.

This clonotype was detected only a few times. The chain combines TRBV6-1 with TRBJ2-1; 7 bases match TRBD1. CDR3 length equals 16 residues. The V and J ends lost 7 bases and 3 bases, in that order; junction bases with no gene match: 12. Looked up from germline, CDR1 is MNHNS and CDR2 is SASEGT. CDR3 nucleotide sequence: TGTGCCAGCACCTTAACCGGGACAGAAAACTACAATGAGCAGTTCTTC. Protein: CASTLTGTENYNEQFF.

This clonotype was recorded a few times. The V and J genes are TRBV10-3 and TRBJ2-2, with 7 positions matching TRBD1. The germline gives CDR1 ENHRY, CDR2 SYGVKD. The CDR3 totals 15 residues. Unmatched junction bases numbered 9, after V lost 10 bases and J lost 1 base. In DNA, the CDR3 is TGTGCCAGCCTACAGGGGCCTAAGAACACCGGGGAGCTGTTTTTT. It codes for CASLQGPKNTGELFF.

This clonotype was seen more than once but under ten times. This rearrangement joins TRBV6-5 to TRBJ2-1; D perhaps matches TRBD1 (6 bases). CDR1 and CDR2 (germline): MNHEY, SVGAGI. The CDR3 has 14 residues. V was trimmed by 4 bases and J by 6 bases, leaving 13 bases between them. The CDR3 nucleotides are TGTGCCAGCAGTTCCCGCGGACAGTCCAATGAGCAGTTCTTC. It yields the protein CASSSRGQSNEQFF.

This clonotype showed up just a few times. CDR3 bases: TGCGCCAGCACGCAGGGTGGCACAGATACGCAGTATTTT. The encoded protein is CASTQGGTDTQYF. This chain connects TRBV5-1 to TRBJ2-3; TRBD1 is a possible D gene (5 bases). Looked up from germline, CDR1 is SGHRS and CDR2 is YFSETQ. V was clipped by 6 bases and J by 1 base, with 9 bases between them. This CDR3 has 13 amino acids.

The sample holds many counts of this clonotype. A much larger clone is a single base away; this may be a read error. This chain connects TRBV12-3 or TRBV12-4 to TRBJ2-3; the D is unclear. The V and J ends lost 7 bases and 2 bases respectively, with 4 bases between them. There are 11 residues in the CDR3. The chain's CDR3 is CASTFTDTQYF. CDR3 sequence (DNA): TGTGCCAGCACCTTCACAGATACGCAGTATTTT.

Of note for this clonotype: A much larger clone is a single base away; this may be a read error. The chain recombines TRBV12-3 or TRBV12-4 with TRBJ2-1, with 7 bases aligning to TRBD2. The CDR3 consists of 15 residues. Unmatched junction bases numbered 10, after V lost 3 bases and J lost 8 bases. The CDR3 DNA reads TGTGCCAGCAGTTTTGGCGGGAGAGGGCCCTATGAGCAGTTCTTC. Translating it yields CASSFGGRGPYEQFF.

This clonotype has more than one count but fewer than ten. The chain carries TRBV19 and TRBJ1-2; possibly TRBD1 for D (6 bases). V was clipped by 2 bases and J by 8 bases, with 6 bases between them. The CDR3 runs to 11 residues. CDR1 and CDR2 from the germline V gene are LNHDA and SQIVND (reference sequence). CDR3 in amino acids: CASSIQGGYTF. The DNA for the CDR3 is TGTGCCAGTAGTATACAGGGGGGCTACACCTTC. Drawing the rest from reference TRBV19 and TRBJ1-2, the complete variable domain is DGGITQSPKYLFRKEGQNVTLSCEQNLNHDAMYWYRQDPGQGLRLIYYSQIVNDFQKGDIAEGYSVSREKKESFPLTVTSAQKNPTAFYLCASSIQGGYTFGSGTRLTVV.

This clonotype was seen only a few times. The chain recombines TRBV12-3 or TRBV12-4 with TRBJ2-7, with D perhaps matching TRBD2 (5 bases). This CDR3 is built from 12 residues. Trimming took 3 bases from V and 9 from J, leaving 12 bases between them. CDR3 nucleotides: TGTGCCAGCAGTTTGACCCCGGGGTGGCAGTACTTC. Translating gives CASSLTPGWQYF.

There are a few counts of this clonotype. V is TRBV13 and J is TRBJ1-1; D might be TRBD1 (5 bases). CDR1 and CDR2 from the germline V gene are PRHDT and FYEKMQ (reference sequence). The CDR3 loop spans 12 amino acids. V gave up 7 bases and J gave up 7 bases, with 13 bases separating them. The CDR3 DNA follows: TGTGCCAGCACCAATGCCGGGGGTGAAGCTTTCTTT. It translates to CASTNAGGEAFF.

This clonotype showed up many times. CDR3 DNA sequence: TGTGCCATCGGGACCCAGGCAGACAATGAGCAGTTCTTC. Amino acid sequence: CAIGTQADNEQFF. The chain joins TRBV10-3 to TRBJ2-1; D is perhaps TRBD1 or TRBD2 (5 bases each). The V end lost 8 bases, the J end lost 5 bases, and 13 bases lay between the germline ends. The CDR3 is 13 residues long. The V gene's germline CDR1 is ENHRY and CDR2 SYGVKD.

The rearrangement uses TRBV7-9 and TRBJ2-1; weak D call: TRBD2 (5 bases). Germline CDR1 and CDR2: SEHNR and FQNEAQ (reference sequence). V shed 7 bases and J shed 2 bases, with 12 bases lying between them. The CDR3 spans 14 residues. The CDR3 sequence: CASTQPGTYNEQFF. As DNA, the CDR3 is TGTGCCAGCACCCAACCCGGGACCTACAATGAGCAGTTCTTC.